The clone carrying this TCR beta chain was counted only a few times. What it binds is unknown. The same CDR3 arises from other DNA sequences in this sample as well. The data derive from a study of shared clonotypes between healthy human individuals. Overall study findings and caveats: The sampled material consisted only of blood, and tissue repertoires are likely to differ.

V lost 5 bases and J 2 bases, leaving 12 bases between the germline ends. Germline assignment: CDR1 SEHNR and CDR2 FQNEAQ (reference sequence). The CDR3 is 14 amino acids. Only in-frame clones appear in the TCRdb table, and some are missing; sequencing was by immunoSEQ multiplex PCR. Among some 630,000 clones listed, more than 70% were seen once. The receptor was isolated from a woman between 25 and 40 years old in good health. The sequenced material came from memory CD4+ T cells sorted from blood. The subset was: CD45RA-negative fraction. V gene TRBV7-9 combines with J gene TRBJ2-5, with a tentative D call TRBD2 (5 bases). CDR3 region: CASSPPGGQETQYF. CDR3 sequence (DNA): TGTGCCAGCAGCCCCCCCGGCGGGCAAGAGACCCAGTACTTC.